This T cell receptor (beta chain) was documented in a study of cytomegalovirus exposure and HLA in healthy donors. This CDR3 comprises 16 residues. Germline V gene sequence: CDR1 SGDLS, CDR2 YYNGEE. J lost 7 bases, V lost 3 bases, and 16 bases had no gene match. As for the donors, each was a healthy bone marrow donor. About this clone: Its antigen is as yet unknown.

Whole-study findings and limits: Testing in vitro showed a few CMV-associated chains specific for CMV antigens. It was shown in a later analysis that HLA-associated TCR beta chains were more clonally expanded than other, equally common chains.

PCR involved 60 Vbeta and 13 Jbeta primers. Original processing notes: About 11 million of the about 80 million unique TCR beta chains counted in a later analysis were shared. Assay used: immunoSEQ multiplex PCR; TCRdb lists only in-frame clones, some missing. V, J and clone size were drawn from that table, and D and trimming were deduced from the DNA. The table lists about 130,000 clones, under 85% of them singletons. Sequencing input: PBMCs. The gene calls are TRBV9 and TRBJ2-7, with 7 nucleotides matching TRBD2. The TCR was taken from a male donor in good health and CMV-seropositive. The CDR3 is CASSDHRLASLREQYF. Here the CDR3 DNA reads TGTGCCAGCAGCGACCACAGACTAGCATCTCTTCGGGAGCAGTACTTC.